The clone carrying this TCR beta chain was seen only a few times. The antigen remains unidentified. Germline V lookup: CDR1 SGHDT, CDR2 YYEEEE. The CDR3 is 12 amino acids. Unmatched junction bases numbered 2, after V lost 3 bases and J lost 7 bases. Isolated RNA was reverse transcribed into cDNA used as the sequencing template. Sequenced by immunoSEQ multiplex PCR; TCRdb stores in-frame clones only, minus some. Of around 100,000 clones listed, around 50% are singletons. The authors sorted CD4+ and CD8+ T cells from PBMCs. This sample stems from a study of CD8+ T cells in alopecia areata. Overall study findings and caveats: Normal skin's resident alphabeta T cells are also sequenced in scalp samples.

The sequence was collected from a human donor in good health. Material: CD4+ T cells sorted from blood. The J gene is TRBJ2-5, the V gene TRBV5-6, with TRBD1 matching 8 bases. The CDR3 nucleotides read TGTGCCAGCAGCTCCACAGGGGGGACCCAGTACTTC. Translated, it gives CASSSTGGTQYF.